The present entry profiles one T cell receptor (beta chain) with its context. Its antigen remains unidentified. The data derive from a study of OX40 agonist ivuxolimab in advanced cancers. Study-wide results and limits: CD8+ T cells were the subset that, on average, had more expanded clones than CD4+. At doses 0.1 to 3.0 mg/kg, CD4+ and CD8+ clones expanded.

Germline CDR1 is SEHNR and CDR2 is FQNEAQ (reference sequence). Trimming took off 5 bases at V and 2 bases at J, with 13 bases between the two ends. The CDR3 runs to 14 residues. Sequencing used immunoSEQ multiplex PCR; TCRdb keeps in-frame clones, though not all of them. The table records about 33,000 clones, about 88% of them present only once. The material was CD4+ or CD8+ T cells sorted from blood, obtained in a trial of the OX40 agonist ivuxolimab. The receptor was derived from an adult with an advanced solid tumor such as melanoma, head and neck, liver or kidney cancer. The chain employs TRBV7-9 and TRBJ2-7; D assignment may be TRBD1 or TRBD2 (5 bases each). The DNA of the CDR3 is TGTGCCAGCAGCATACCGGGACGCGCCTACGAGCAGTACTTC. Amino acid sequence: CASSIPGRAYEQYF.